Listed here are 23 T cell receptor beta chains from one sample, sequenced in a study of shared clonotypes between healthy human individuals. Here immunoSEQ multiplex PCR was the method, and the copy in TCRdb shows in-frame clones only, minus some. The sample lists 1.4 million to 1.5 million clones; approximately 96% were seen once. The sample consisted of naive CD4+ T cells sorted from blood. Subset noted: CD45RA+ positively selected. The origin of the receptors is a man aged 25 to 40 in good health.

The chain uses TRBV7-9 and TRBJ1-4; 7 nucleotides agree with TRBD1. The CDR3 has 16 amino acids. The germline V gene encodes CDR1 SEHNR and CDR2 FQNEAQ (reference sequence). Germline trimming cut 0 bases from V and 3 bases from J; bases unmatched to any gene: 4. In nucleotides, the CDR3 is TGTGCCAGCAGCTTAGCGGCAGGGGGTTCTAATGAAAAACTGTTTTTT. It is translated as CASSLAAGGSNEKLFF.

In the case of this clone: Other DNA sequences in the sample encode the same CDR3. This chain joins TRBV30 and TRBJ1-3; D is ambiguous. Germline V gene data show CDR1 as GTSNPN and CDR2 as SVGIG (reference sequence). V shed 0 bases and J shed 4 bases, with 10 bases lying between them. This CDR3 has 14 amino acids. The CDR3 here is CAWSVLGSGNTIYF. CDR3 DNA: TGTGCCTGGAGTGTTCTAGGTTCCGGAAACACCATATATTTT.

The CDR3 loop is CASSSKQEVSDTQYF. Here the CDR3 DNA reads TGTGCCAGCAGCTCAAAACAGGAAGTCTCAGATACGCAGTATTTT. V gene TRBV5-4 combines with J gene TRBJ2-3; D possibly corresponds to TRBD1 (5 bases). The CDR3 runs to 15 residues. The V gene's germline CDR1 is SGHNT and CDR2 YYREEE (reference sequence). With 3 bases removed from V and 4 bases from J, the gap between germline ends came to 15 bases.

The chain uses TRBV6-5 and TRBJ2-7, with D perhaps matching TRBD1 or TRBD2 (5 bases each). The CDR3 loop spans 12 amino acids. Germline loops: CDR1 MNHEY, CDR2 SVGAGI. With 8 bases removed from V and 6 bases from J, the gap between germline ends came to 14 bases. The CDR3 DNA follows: TGTGCCAGCCGGGGCAGGGCGGGCGAGCAGTACTTC. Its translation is CASRGRAGEQYF.

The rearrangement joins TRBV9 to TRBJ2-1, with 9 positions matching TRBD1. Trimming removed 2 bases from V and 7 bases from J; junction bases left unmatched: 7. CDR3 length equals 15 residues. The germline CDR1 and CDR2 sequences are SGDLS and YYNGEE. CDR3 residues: CASSVGTGLMNEQFF. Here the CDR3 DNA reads TGTGCCAGCAGCGTGGGGACAGGGCTAATGAATGAGCAGTTCTTC.

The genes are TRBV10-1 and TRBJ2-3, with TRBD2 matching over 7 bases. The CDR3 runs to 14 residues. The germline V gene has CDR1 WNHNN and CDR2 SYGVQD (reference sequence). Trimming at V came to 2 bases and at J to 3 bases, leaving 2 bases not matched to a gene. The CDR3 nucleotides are TGCGCCAGCAGTGAGGCGGGAGTGACAGATACGCAGTATTTT. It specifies CASSEAGVTDTQYF.

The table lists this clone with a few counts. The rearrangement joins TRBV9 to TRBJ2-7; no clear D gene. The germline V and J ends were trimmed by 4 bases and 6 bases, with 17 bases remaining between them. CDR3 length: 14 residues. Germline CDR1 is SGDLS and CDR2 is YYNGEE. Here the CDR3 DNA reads TGTGCCAGCAGCCCTTCGGGCGCCTCATCCGAGCAGTACTTC. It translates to CASSPSGASSEQYF.

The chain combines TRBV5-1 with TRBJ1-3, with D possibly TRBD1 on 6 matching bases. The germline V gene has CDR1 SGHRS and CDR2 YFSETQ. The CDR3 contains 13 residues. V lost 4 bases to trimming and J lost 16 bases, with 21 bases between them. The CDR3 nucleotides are TGCGCCAGCAGCGAAGGAGGCGGTATAGGACAGTATTTT. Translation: CASSEGGGIGQYF.

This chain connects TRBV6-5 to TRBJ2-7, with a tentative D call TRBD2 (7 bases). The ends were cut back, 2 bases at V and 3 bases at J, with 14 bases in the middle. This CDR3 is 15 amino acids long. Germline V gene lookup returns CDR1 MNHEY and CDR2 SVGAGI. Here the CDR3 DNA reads TGTGCCAGCAGTTACACAGGGCTAGCGGACTACGAGCAGTACTTC. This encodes CASSYTGLADYEQYF.

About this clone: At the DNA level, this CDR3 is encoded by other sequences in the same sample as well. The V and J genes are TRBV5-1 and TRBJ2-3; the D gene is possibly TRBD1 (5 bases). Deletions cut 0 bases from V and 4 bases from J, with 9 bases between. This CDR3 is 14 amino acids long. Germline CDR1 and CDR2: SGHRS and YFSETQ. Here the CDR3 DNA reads TGCGCCAGCAGCTTGGCCCTAGGGGCAGATACGCAGTATTTT. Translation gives CASSLALGADTQYF.

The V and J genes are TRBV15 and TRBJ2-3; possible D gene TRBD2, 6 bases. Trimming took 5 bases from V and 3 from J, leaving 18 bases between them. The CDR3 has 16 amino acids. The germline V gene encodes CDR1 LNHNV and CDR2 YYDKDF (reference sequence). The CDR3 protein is CATSDRMREQTDTQYF. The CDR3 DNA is TGTGCCACCAGCGACCGGATGCGGGAACAAACAGATACGCAGTATTTT.

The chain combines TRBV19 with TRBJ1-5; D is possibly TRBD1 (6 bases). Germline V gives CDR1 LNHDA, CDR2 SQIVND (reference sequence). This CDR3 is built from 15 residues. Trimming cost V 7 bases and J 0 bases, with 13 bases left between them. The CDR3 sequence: CASIQQGYSNQPQHF. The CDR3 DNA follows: TGTGCCAGTATCCAGCAGGGGTATAGCAATCAGCCCCAGCATTTT.

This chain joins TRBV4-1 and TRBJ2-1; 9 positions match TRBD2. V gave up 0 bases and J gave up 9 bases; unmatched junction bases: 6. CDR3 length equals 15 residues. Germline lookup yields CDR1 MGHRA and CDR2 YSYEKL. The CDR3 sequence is CASSQESSGIPEQFF. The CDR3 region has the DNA TGCGCCAGCAGCCAAGAGTCTAGCGGGATCCCTGAGCAGTTCTTC.

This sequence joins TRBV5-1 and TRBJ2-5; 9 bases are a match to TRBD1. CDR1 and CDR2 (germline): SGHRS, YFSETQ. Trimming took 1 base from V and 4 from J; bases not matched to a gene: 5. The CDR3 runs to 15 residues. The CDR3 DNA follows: TGCGCCAGCAGCTTGTTACAGGGGGCGGGAGAGACCCAGTACTTC. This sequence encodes CASSLLQGAGETQYF.

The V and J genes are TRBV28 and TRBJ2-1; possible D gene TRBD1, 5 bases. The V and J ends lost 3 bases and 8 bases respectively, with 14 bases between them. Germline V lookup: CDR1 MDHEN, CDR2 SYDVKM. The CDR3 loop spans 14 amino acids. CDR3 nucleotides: TGTGCCAGCAGTTTCCAGGGTAGAGGCTATGAGCAGTTCTTC. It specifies CASSFQGRGYEQFF.

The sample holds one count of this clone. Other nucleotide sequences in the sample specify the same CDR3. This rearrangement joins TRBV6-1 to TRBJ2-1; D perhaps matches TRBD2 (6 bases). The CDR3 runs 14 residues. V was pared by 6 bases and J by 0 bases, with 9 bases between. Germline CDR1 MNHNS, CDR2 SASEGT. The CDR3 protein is CASRRDSSYNEQFF. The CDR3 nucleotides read TGTGCCAGCAGGCGGGATAGCTCCTACAATGAGCAGTTCTTC.

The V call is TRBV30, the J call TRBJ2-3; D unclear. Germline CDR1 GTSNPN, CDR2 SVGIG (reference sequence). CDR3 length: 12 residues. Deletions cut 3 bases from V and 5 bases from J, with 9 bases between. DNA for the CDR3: TGTGCCTGGAGCAACTCGGGAGATACGCAGTATTTT. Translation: CAWSNSGDTQYF.

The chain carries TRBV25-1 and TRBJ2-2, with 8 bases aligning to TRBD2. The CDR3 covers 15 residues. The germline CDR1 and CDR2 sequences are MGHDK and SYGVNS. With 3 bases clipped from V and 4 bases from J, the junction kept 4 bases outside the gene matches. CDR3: CASSEGGRFTGELFF. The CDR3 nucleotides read TGTGCCAGCAGTGAGGGCGGGAGGTTCACCGGGGAGCTGTTTTTT.

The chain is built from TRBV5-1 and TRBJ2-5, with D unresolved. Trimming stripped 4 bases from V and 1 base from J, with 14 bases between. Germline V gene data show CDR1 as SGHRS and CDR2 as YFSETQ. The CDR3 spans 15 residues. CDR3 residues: CASSAELQSQETQYF. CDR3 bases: TGCGCCAGCAGCGCCGAACTACAGTCCCAAGAGACCCAGTACTTC.

DNA for the CDR3: TGTGCCAGCACCAATCATCGGGGTTTCACTGAAGCTTTCTTT. Its translation: CASTNHRGFTEAFF. This chain uses TRBV11-2 with TRBJ1-1; D is ambiguous. The CDR3 length is 14 residues. Germline V gene lookup returns CDR1 SGHAT and CDR2 FQNNGV. The V gene lost 7 bases and the J gene lost 4 bases, with 16 bases spanning the gap. The full variable domain, with the rest looked up from reference TRBV11-2 and TRBJ1-1, is EAGVAQSPRYKIIEKRQSVAFWCNPISGHATLYWYQQILGQGPKLLIQFQNNGVVDDSQLPKDRFSAERLKGVDSTLKIQPAKLEDSAVYLCASTNHRGFTEAFFGQGTRLTVV.

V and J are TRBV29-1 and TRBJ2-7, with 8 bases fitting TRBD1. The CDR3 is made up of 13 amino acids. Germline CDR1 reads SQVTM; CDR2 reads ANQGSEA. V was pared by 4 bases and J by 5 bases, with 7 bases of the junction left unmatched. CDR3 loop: CSVGQGTLHEQYF. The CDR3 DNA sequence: TGCAGCGTTGGACAGGGGACTCTCCACGAGCAGTACTTC.

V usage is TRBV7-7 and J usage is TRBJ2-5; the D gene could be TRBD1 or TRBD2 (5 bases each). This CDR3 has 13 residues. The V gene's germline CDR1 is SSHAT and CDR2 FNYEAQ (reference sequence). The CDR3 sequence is CASALGRQETQYF. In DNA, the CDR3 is TGTGCTAGCGCCTTAGGGCGACAGGAGACCCAGTACTTC.

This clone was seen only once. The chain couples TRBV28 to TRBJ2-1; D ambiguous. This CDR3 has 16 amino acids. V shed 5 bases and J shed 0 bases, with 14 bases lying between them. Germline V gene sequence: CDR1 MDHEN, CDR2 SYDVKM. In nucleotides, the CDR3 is TGTGCCAGCAGTACTCCGAGTTGGAGCTCCTACAATGAGCAGTTCTTC. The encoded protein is CASSTPSWSSYNEQFF. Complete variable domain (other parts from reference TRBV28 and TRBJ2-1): DVKVTQSSRYLVKRTGEKVFLECVQDMDHENMFWYRQDPGLGLRLIYFSYDVKMKEKGDIPEGYSVSREKKERFSLILESASTNQTSMYLCASSTPSWSSYNEQFFGPGTRLTVL.